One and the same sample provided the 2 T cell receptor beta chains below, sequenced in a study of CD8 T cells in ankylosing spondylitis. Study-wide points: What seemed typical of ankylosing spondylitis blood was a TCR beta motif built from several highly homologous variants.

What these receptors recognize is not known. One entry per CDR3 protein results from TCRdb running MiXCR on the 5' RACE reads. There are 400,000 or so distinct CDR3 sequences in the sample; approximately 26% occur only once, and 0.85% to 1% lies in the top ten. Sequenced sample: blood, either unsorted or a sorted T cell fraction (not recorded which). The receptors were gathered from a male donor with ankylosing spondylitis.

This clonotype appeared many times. The chain's CDR3 is CASSLERGMGNGYTF. CDR3 DNA: TGTGCCAGCAGTTTAGAGAGAGGGATGGGTAATGGCTACACCTTC. The chain carries TRBV12-3 or TRBV12-4 and TRBJ1-2; unclear D gene. The CDR3 length is 15 residues. Trimming removed 1 base at V and 6 bases at J, with 15 bases between.

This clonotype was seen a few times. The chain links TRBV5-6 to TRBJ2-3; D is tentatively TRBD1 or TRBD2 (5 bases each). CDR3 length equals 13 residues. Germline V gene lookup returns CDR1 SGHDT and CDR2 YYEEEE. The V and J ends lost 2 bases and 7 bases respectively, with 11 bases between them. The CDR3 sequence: CASSFGTGHTQYF. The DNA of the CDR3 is TGTGCCAGCAGCTTTGGTACGGGACATACGCAGTATTTT.